This is a list of T cell receptor beta chains from one sample in a study of blood T cells in healthy people across ages. Via MiXCR, TCRdb re-called the 5' RACE reads, giving one row per CDR3 protein. Of more than 750,000 distinct CDR3 sequences in the sample, 29% are singletons; the top ten hold roughly 10%. These same data were also listed under a study on T cells of mothers and their children.

The sample taken for sequencing was blood. These receptors were obtained from a woman in her thirties or forties in good health. CDR3s include the opening cysteine and the closing phenylalanine or tryptophan. The D gene is left open where the match is weak. Size is omitted from some rows. Given values are once, few, many or a class for expanded clones.

size	V	J	D	CDR3	DNA
.	TRBV20-1	TRBJ1-4	.	CSARDEVGPRMAEKLFF	TGCAGTGCTAGAGATGAAGTGGGACCGCGGATGGCTGAAAAACTGTTTTTT
.	TRBV15	TRBJ1-4	.	CATSGGSTNEKLFF	TGTGCCACCAGCGGAGGTTCCACTAATGAAAAACTGTTTTTT
many	TRBV10-3	TRBJ2-4	TRBD1	CAISLGQGNIQYF	TGTGCCATCAGCCTGGGACAGGGGAACATTCAGTACTTC
.	TRBV10-3	TRBJ1-5	.	CAISDGLDHQPQHF	TGTGCCATCAGTGACGGCTTGGACCATCAGCCCCAGCATTTT
few	TRBV28	TRBJ1-5	TRBD1	CASSQGQDEWKPQHF	TGTGCCAGCAGCCAGGGACAGGACGAGTGGAAGCCCCAGCATTTT
few	TRBV5-8	TRBJ1-2	.	CASSLRSPGSYGYTF	TGTGCCAGCAGCTTGCGGTCCCCCGGATCCTATGGCTACACCTTC
many	TRBV4-1	TRBJ2-7	.	CASSQGAQWFQTYEQYF	TGCGCCAGCAGCCAAGGGGCCCAATGGTTCCAGACCTACGAGCAGTACTTC
.	TRBV7-9	TRBJ2-6	TRBD1	CASSLGTGGAGANVLTF	TGTGCCAGCAGCCTAGGGACAGGGGGCGCTGGGGCCAACGTCCTGACTTTC
few	TRBV7-2	TRBJ2-1	.	CASSLGGAGGNEQFF	TGTGCCAGCAGCTTAGGAGGAGCTGGTGGCAATGAGCAGTTCTTC
.	TRBV4-1	TRBJ1-5	.	CASSQDRGAIQPQHF	TGCGCCAGCAGCCAAGACAGGGGCGCTATACAGCCCCAGCATTTT
few	TRBV20-1	TRBJ2-5	TRBD2	CSARDSGGLGETQYF	TGCAGTGCTAGGGATAGCGGGGGGTTAGGGGAGACCCAGTACTTC
few	TRBV6-2/TRBV6-3	TRBJ2-3	.	CASSPYVDTQYF	TGTGCCAGCAGTCCGTACGTGGATACGCAGTATTTT
.	TRBV12-3/TRBV12-4	TRBJ1-5	.	CASSLGGWDQPQHF	TGTGCCAGCAGTTTAGGGGGATGGGATCAGCCCCAGCATTTT
many	TRBV4-3	TRBJ2-1	TRBD2	CASSPRTSGGSYNEQFF	TGCGCCAGCAGCCCCCGGACTAGCGGGGGGTCCTACAATGAGCAGTTCTTC